Given below is one TCR beta chain in context. The sample comes from a study of OX40 agonist ivuxolimab in advanced cancers. The length of the CDR3 is 13 residues. Trimming shortened V by 1 base and J by 7 bases, and 8 bases separated the two germline ends. CDR1 and CDR2 from the germline V gene are SGHTA and FQGNSA. The assay was immunoSEQ multiplex PCR, and TCRdb's table has in-frame clones only and misses some. Counted here are 65,000 to 75,000 clones, 70% to 90% occurring once; the ten biggest clones make up 6.1%. Sequencing used CD4+ or CD8+ T cells sorted from blood, obtained in a trial of the OX40 agonist ivuxolimab. The rearrangement links TRBV7-2 to TRBJ1-5; no clear D gene. This clonotype was obtained from an adult with an advanced solid tumor such as melanoma, head and neck, liver or kidney cancer. The CDR3 sequence is CASSLGGGQPQHF. CDR3 DNA sequence: TGTGCCAGCAGCTTAGGGGGTGGACAGCCCCAGCATTTT.